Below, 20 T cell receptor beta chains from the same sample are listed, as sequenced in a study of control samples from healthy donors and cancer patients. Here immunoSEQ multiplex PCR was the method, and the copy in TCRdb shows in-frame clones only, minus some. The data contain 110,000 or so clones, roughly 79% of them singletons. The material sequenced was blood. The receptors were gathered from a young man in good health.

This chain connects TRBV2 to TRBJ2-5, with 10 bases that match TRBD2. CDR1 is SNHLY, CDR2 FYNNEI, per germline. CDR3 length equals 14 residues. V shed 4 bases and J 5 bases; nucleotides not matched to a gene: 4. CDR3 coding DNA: TGTGCCAGCAGTGGGGAGCGGGGGGGGGAGACCCAGTACTTC. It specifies CASSGERGGETQYF. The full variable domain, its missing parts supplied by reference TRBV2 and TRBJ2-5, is EPEVTQTPSHQVTQMGQEVILRCVPISNHLYFYWYRQILGQKVEFLVSFYNNEISEKSEIFDDQFSVERPDGSNFTLKIRSTKLEDSAMYFCASSGERGGETQYFGPGTRLLVL.

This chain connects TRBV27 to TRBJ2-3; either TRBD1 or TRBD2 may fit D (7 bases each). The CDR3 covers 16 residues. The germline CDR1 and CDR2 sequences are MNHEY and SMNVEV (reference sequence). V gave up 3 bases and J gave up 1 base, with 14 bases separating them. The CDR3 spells CASSFYRGGGTDTQYF. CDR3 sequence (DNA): TGTGCCAGCAGTTTTTACAGGGGAGGGGGCACAGATACGCAGTATTTT.

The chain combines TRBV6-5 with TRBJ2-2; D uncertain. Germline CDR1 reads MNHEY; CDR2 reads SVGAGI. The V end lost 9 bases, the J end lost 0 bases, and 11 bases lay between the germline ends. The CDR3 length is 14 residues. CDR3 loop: CASLRTANTGELFF. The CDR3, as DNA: TGTGCCAGTCTTCGGACGGCGAACACCGGGGAGCTGTTTTTT.

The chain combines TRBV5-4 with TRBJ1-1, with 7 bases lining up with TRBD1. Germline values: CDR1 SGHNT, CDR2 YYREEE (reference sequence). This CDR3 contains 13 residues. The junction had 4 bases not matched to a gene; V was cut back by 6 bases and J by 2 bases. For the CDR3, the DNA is TGTGCCAGCATGCGACAGGGTAACACTGAAGCTTTCTTT. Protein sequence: CASMRQGNTEAFF.

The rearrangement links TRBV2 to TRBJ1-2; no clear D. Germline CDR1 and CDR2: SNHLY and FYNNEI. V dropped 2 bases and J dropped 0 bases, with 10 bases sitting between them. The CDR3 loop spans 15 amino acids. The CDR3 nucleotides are TGTGCCAGCAGTGAATACGCGGGAACTAACTATGGCTACACCTTC. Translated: CASSEYAGTNYGYTF.

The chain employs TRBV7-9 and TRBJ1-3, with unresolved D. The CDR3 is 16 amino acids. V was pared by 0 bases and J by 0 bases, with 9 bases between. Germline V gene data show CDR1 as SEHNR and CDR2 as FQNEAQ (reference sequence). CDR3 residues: CASSLAAGTSGNTIYF. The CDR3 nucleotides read TGTGCCAGCAGCTTAGCGGCAGGTACCTCTGGAAACACCATATATTTT.

CDR3 region: CASSLGALGRRADTQYF. The CDR3 region has the DNA TGTGCCAGCAGCTTAGGAGCTTTAGGAAGACGGGCAGATACGCAGTATTTT. This sequence joins TRBV11-2 and TRBJ2-3; D is unclear. Per the germline V gene, CDR1 is SGHAT and CDR2 is FQNNGV. The CDR3 is 17 residues long. V was trimmed by 1 base and J by 4 bases, leaving 18 bases between them.

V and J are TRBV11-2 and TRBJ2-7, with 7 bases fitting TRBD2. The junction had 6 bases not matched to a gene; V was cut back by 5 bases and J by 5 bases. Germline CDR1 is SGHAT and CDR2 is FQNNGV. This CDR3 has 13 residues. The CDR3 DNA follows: TGTGCCAGCAGCCGACTAGCTACCCACGAGCAGTACGTC. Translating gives CASSRLATHEQYV.

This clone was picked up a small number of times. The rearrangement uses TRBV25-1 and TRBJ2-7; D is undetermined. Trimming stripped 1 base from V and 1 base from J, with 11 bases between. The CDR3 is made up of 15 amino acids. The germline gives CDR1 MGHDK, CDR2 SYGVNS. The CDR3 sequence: CASSESTNSSYEQYF. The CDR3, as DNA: TGTGCCAGCAGTGAATCTACTAATTCTTCCTACGAGCAGTACTTC.

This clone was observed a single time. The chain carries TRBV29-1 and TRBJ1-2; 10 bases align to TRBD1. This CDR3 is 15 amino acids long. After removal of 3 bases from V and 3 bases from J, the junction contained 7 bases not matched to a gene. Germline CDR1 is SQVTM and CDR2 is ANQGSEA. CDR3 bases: TGCAGCGTTGATGACAGGGGGCGCGGGGACTATGGCTACACCTTC. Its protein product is CSVDDRGRGDYGYTF.

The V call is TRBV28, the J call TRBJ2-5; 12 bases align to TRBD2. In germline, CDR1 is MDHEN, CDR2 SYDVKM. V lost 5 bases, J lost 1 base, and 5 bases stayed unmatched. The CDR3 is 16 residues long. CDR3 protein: CASSRLAGASQETQYF. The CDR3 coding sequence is TGTGCCAGCAGTCGACTAGCGGGGGCTTCCCAAGAGACCCAGTACTTC. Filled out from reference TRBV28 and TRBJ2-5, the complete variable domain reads DVKVTQSSRYLVKRTGEKVFLECVQDMDHENMFWYRQDPGLGLRLIYFSYDVKMKEKGDIPEGYSVSREKKERFSLILESASTNQTSMYLCASSRLAGASQETQYFGPGTRLLVL.

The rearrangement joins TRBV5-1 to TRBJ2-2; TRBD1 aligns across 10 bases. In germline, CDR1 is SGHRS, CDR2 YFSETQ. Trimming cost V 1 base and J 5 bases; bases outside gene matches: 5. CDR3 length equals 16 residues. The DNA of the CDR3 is TGCGCCAGCAGCTTGCTGGGACAGGGGTATACCGGGGAGCTGTTTTTT. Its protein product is CASSLLGQGYTGELFF.

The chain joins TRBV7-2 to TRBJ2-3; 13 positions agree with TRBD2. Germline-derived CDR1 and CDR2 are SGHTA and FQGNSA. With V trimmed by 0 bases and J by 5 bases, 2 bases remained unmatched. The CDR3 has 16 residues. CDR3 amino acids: CASSLALAGGGDTQYF. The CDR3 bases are TGTGCCAGCAGCTTAGCACTAGCGGGGGGGGGAGATACGCAGTATTTT.

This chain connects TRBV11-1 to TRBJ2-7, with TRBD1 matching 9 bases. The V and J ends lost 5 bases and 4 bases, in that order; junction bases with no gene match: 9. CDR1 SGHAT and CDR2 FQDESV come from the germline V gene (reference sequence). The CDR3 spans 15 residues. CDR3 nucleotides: TGTGCCAGCAGCCAACTACAGGGGGCGCGGTACGAGCAGTACTTC. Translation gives CASSQLQGARYEQYF.

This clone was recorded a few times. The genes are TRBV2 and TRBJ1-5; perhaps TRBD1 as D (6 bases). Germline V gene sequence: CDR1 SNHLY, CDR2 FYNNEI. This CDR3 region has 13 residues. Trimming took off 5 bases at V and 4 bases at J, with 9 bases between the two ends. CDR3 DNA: TGTGCCAGCAGTTTACAGGGAAATCAGCCCCAGCATTTT. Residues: CASSLQGNQPQHF.

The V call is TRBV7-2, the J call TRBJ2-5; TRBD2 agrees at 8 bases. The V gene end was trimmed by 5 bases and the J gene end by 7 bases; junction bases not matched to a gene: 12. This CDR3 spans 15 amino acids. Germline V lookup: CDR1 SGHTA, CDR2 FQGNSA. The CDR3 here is CASSPGGGRGATQYF. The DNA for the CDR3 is TGTGCCAGCAGCCCCGGGGGGGGGCGGGGAGCGACCCAGTACTTC.

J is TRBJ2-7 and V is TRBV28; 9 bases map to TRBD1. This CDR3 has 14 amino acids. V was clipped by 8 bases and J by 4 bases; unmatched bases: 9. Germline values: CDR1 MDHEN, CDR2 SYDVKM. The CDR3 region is CASGRDRDFYEQYF. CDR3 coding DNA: TGTGCCAGCGGCCGGGACAGGGATTTTTACGAGCAGTACTTC.

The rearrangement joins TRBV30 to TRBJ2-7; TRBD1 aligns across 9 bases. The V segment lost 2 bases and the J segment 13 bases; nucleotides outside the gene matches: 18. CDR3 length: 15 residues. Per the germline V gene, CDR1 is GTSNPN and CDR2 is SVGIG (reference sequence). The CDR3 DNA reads TGTGCCTGGAGTTCGCAGGGGACAGGGAGGCTAGCGGTCTACTTC. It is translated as CAWSSQGTGRLAVYF.

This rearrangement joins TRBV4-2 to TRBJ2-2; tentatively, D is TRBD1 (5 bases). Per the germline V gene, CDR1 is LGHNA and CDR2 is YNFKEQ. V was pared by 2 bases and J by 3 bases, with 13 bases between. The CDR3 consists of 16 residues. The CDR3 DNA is TGTGCCAGCAGCCAAACCCATGGGGCGGACACCGGGGAGCTGTTTTTT. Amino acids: CASSQTHGADTGELFF.

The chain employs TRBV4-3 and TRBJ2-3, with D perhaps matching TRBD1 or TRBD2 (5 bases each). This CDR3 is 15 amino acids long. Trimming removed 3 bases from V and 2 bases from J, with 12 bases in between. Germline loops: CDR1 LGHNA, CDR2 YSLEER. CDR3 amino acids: CASSQDGTYTDTQYF. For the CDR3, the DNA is TGCGCCAGCAGCCAGGACGGGACCTACACAGATACGCAGTATTTT.